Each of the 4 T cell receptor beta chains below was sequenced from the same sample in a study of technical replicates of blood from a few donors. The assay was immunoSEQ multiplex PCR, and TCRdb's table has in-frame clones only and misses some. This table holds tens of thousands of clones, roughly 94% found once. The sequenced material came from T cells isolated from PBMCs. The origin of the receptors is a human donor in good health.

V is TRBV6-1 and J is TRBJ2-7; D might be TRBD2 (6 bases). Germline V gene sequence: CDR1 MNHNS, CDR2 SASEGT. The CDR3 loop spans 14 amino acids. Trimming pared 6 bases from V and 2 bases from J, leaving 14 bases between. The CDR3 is CASRFGGLTYEQYF. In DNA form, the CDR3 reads TGTGCCAGCAGATTTGGGGGACTCACCTACGAGCAGTACTTC.

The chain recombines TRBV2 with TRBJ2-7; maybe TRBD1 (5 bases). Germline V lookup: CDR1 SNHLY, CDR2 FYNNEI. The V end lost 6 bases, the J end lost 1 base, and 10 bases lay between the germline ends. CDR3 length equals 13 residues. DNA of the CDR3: TGTGCCAGCAGCCTAGGACATTCCTACGAGCAGTACTTC. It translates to CASSLGHSYEQYF. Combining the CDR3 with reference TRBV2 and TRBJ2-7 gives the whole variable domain EPEVTQTPSHQVTQMGQEVILRCVPISNHLYFYWYRQILGQKVEFLVSFYNNEISEKSEIFDDQFSVERPDGSNFTLKIRSTKLEDSAMYFCASSLGHSYEQYFGPGTRLTVT.

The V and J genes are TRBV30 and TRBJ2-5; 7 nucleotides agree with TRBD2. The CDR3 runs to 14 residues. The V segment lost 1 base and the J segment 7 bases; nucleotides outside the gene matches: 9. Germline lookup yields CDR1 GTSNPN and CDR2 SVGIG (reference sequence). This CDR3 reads CAWSAAGDYGTQYF. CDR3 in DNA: TGTGCCTGGAGTGCCGCGGGAGACTACGGGACCCAGTACTTC.

The CDR3 spells CSVSNYEQYF. The DNA of the CDR3 is TGCAGTGTTTCTAACTACGAGCAGTACTTC. The genes are TRBV20-1 and TRBJ2-7; D is ambiguous. Germline values: CDR1 DFQATT, CDR2 SNEGSKA (reference sequence). CDR3 length: 10 residues. Trimming shortened V by 7 bases and J by 3 bases, and 7 bases separated the two germline ends.